This is a list of T cell receptor beta chains from one sample in a study of cytotoxic CD8 clonotypes in ibrutinib-treated CLL. Sequencing used immunoSEQ multiplex PCR; TCRdb keeps in-frame clones, though not all of them. The data contain around 310,000 clones, about 80% of them singletons. The sample consisted of PBMCs, taken before ibrutinib treatment. The receptors shown here come from a human donor with chronic lymphocytic leukemia. Both conserved end residues are part of each CDR3. Each record gives: clone size, D gene, J gene, V gene, CDR3 length, CDR3 DNA, CDR3 protein. D genes are given only for firm matches. The size entry is marked missing in some rows and otherwise reads once, few, many or a size class.

clone size: NA
D gene: NA
J gene: TRBJ2-5
V gene: TRBV4-3
CDR3 length: 13
CDR3 DNA: TGCGCCAGCAGCCAAGCCGTGGTTGAGACCCAGTACTTC
CDR3 protein: CASSQAVVETQYF

clone size: NA
D gene: NA
J gene: TRBJ1-2
V gene: TRBV30
CDR3 length: 14
CDR3 DNA: TGTGCCTGGAGTGCAGTAATAGGACAGTCTGGCTACACCTTC
CDR3 protein: CAWSAVIGQSGYTF

clone size: NA
D gene: TRBD2
J gene: TRBJ2-7
V gene: TRBV6-5
CDR3 length: 15
CDR3 DNA: TGTGCCAGCAGTTACTTTGCGGGAGGGGGGTACGAGCAGTACTTC
CDR3 protein: CASSYFAGGGYEQYF

clone size: NA
D gene: NA
J gene: TRBJ2-7
V gene: TRBV28
CDR3 length: 14
CDR3 DNA: TGTGCCAGCACCAAACGGGGGGCGGTGTACGAGCAGTACTTC
CDR3 protein: CASTKRGAVYEQYF

clone size: few
D gene: NA
J gene: TRBJ1-2
V gene: TRBV9
CDR3 length: 13
CDR3 DNA: TGTGCCAGCAGCGTATGGAGGGGGAGCGGCTACACCTTC
CDR3 protein: CASSVWRGSGYTF

clone size: once
D gene: TRBD1
J gene: TRBJ2-7
V gene: TRBV19
CDR3 length: 14
CDR3 DNA: TGTGCCAGCCACAAACCGGGACAGGACTACGAGCAGTACTTC
CDR3 protein: CASHKPGQDYEQYF

clone size: NA
D gene: NA
J gene: TRBJ2-1
V gene: TRBV9
CDR3 length: 16
CDR3 DNA: TGTGCCAGCAGCGTAGGTCTAGCAGGGTCCTACAATGAGCAGTTCTTC
CDR3 protein: CASSVGLAGSYNEQFF

clone size: NA
D gene: TRBD1
J gene: TRBJ2-7
V gene: TRBV6-5
CDR3 length: 14
CDR3 DNA: TGTGCCAGCAGCGCATCGACAGGGGCCTACGAGCAGTACTTC
CDR3 protein: CASSASTGAYEQYF

clone size: NA
D gene: NA
J gene: TRBJ1-2
V gene: TRBV6-6
CDR3 length: 12
CDR3 DNA: TGTGCCAGCAGTACGGGCAACTATGGCTACACCTTC
CDR3 protein: CASSTGNYGYTF

clone size: NA
D gene: NA
J gene: TRBJ1-2
V gene: TRBV20-1
CDR3 length: 11
CDR3 DNA: TGCAGTGCTAGCACGGCTTATGGCTACACCTTC
CDR3 protein: CSASTAYGYTF

clone size: NA
D gene: NA
J gene: TRBJ2-3
V gene: TRBV25-1
CDR3 length: 14
CDR3 DNA: TGTGCCAGCAGTGAATTTATGGGCACAGATACGCAGTATTTT
CDR3 protein: CASSEFMGTDTQYF

clone size: few
D gene: TRBD1
J gene: TRBJ1-2
V gene: TRBV18
CDR3 length: 14
CDR3 DNA: TGTGCCAGCTCACCTACTCAGGGGGTAGGTGGCTACACCTTC
CDR3 protein: CASSPTQGVGGYTF

clone size: NA
D gene: NA
J gene: TRBJ2-5
V gene: TRBV27
CDR3 length: 12
CDR3 DNA: TGTGCCAGCAGTTTACCCCCGGGGACCCAGTACTTC
CDR3 protein: CASSLPPGTQYF

clone size: few
D gene: TRBD2
J gene: TRBJ2-1
V gene: TRBV7-3
CDR3 length: 16
CDR3 DNA: TGTGCCAGCAGCCTTAGCGGGAGCGAAACAGGGAATGAGCAGTTCTTC
CDR3 protein: CASSLSGSETGNEQFF

clone size: NA
D gene: NA
J gene: TRBJ2-2
V gene: TRBV13
CDR3 length: 14
CDR3 DNA: TGTGCCAGCAGCTCACCTACTACTCCCGGGGAGCTGTTTTTT
CDR3 protein: CASSSPTTPGELFF

clone size: NA
D gene: NA
J gene: TRBJ1-4
V gene: TRBV7-2
CDR3 length: 12
CDR3 DNA: TGTGCCAGCAGCTTACTCGGTGAAAAACTGTTTTTT
CDR3 protein: CASSLLGEKLFF

clone size: few
D gene: TRBD1
J gene: TRBJ1-2
V gene: TRBV4-3
CDR3 length: 16
CDR3 DNA: TGCGCCAGCAGCCAAGGGGCGACAGGGTTTTGGGATGGCTACACCTTC
CDR3 protein: CASSQGATGFWDGYTF

clone size: NA
D gene: NA
J gene: TRBJ2-5
V gene: TRBV30
CDR3 length: 15
CDR3 DNA: TGTGCCTGGACCTTAACAGGGCACCCCCAAGAGACCCAGTACTTC
CDR3 protein: CAWTLTGHPQETQYF

clone size: many
D gene: NA
J gene: TRBJ2-7
V gene: TRBV6-1
CDR3 length: 12
CDR3 DNA: TGTGCCAGCAGTGAATCGGGTGGAGCGGTATACTTC
CDR3 protein: CASSESGGAVYF

clone size: NA
D gene: TRBD2
J gene: TRBJ2-3
V gene: TRBV30
CDR3 length: 17
CDR3 DNA: TGTGCCTGGTCTCTAAATACCGGGACTAGCGGCAGGGATACGCAGTATTTT
CDR3 protein: CAWSLNTGTSGRDTQYF

clone size: NA
D gene: TRBD2
J gene: TRBJ2-1
V gene: TRBV2
CDR3 length: 15
CDR3 DNA: TGTGCCAGCAGTGAAAGGACTAGTTGGTACAATGAGCAGTTCTTC
CDR3 protein: CASSERTSWYNEQFF

clone size: NA
D gene: NA
J gene: TRBJ2-7
V gene: TRBV5-5
CDR3 length: 15
CDR3 DNA: TGTGCCAGCAGCATGGCCTCGGCGCTCTCCTACGAGCAGTACTTC
CDR3 protein: CASSMASALSYEQYF

clone size: NA
D gene: TRBD2
J gene: TRBJ2-7
V gene: TRBV4-2
CDR3 length: 19
CDR3 DNA: TGTGCCAGCAGCCTCCTGGGACTAGCGACCGCTAAAATTTCCTACGAGCAGTACTTC
CDR3 protein: CASSLLGLATAKISYEQYF

clone size: few
D gene: TRBD1
J gene: TRBJ2-7
V gene: TRBV7-9
CDR3 length: 14
CDR3 DNA: TGTGCCAGCAGCACCGGGACCACAGGGGGCGAGCAGTACTTC
CDR3 protein: CASSTGTTGGEQYF

clone size: NA
D gene: TRBD2
J gene: TRBJ2-7
V gene: TRBV29-1
CDR3 length: 15
CDR3 DNA: TGCAGCGTCGCTCAAGGACTAGCGGGAGGGTACGAGCAGTACTTC
CDR3 protein: CSVAQGLAGGYEQYF

clone size: NA
D gene: TRBD1
J gene: TRBJ2-4
V gene: TRBV15
CDR3 length: 15
CDR3 DNA: TGTGCCACCAGCTCACCGGGACAGGAAAAAAACATTCAGTACTTC
CDR3 protein: CATSSPGQEKNIQYF

clone size: NA
D gene: NA
J gene: TRBJ1-2
V gene: TRBV27
CDR3 length: 14
CDR3 DNA: TGTGCCAGCAGTTTATTCAGGGGCGGGCATGGCTACACCTTC
CDR3 protein: CASSLFRGGHGYTF

clone size: NA
D gene: NA
J gene: TRBJ2-5
V gene: TRBV7-3
CDR3 length: 14
CDR3 DNA: TGTGCCAGCAGCTCCCTCGGCGGACAAGAGACCCAGTACTTC
CDR3 protein: CASSSLGGQETQYF

clone size: NA
D gene: TRBD2
J gene: TRBJ2-1
V gene: TRBV19
CDR3 length: 14
CDR3 DNA: TGTGCCAGTAGTATCGGGACTAGCGTAAATGAGCAGTTCTTC
CDR3 protein: CASSIGTSVNEQFF

clone size: NA
D gene: NA
J gene: TRBJ2-7
V gene: TRBV7-2
CDR3 length: 16
CDR3 DNA: TGTGCCAGCAGCTTAGGAGTCGGGCTAGCGAACGACGAGCAGTACTTC
CDR3 protein: CASSLGVGLANDEQYF

clone size: NA
D gene: NA
J gene: TRBJ1-1
V gene: TRBV6-5
CDR3 length: 14
CDR3 DNA: TGTGCCAGCAGTTACTCGTGGGGCTCGACTGAAGCTTTCTTT
CDR3 protein: CASSYSWGSTEAFF

clone size: NA
D gene: NA
J gene: TRBJ1-5
V gene: TRBV28
CDR3 length: 15
CDR3 DNA: TGTGCCAGCAGTTTGTTACAAGGTCTGCGTCAGCCCCAGCATTTT
CDR3 protein: CASSLLQGLRQPQHF

clone size: NA
D gene: NA
J gene: TRBJ2-7
V gene: TRBV20-1
CDR3 length: 11
CDR3 DNA: TGCAGTGCTAGAGGCGCCTACGAGCAGTACTTC
CDR3 protein: CSARGAYEQYF

clone size: NA
D gene: NA
J gene: TRBJ1-1
V gene: TRBV27
CDR3 length: 14
CDR3 DNA: TGTGCCAGCAGTTTATTTCCTGGGAGTAGTGAAGCTTTCTTT
CDR3 protein: CASSLFPGSSEAFF

clone size: NA
D gene: NA
J gene: TRBJ2-7
V gene: TRBV5-6
CDR3 length: 11
CDR3 DNA: TGTGCCAGCAGCACGGGTGACGAGCAGTACTTC
CDR3 protein: CASSTGDEQYF

clone size: NA
D gene: NA
J gene: TRBJ1-3
V gene: TRBV7-6
CDR3 length: 16
CDR3 DNA: TGTGCCAGCAGCTTAGCTTGGTCGGACTCTGGAAACACCATATATTTT
CDR3 protein: CASSLAWSDSGNTIYF

clone size: NA
D gene: NA
J gene: TRBJ2-3
V gene: TRBV7-2
CDR3 length: 12
CDR3 DNA: TGTGCCAGCAGCTTTAGTTCGCATACGCAGTATTTT
CDR3 protein: CASSFSSHTQYF

clone size: once
D gene: NA
J gene: TRBJ2-5
V gene: TRBV29-1
CDR3 length: 12
CDR3 DNA: TGCAGCGCTGAGACAGCCCAAGAGACCCAGTACTTC
CDR3 protein: CSAETAQETQYF

clone size: few
D gene: NA
J gene: TRBJ2-7
V gene: TRBV27
CDR3 length: 11
CDR3 DNA: TGTGCCAGCAGTTTTGGGCGGGAGCAGTACTTC
CDR3 protein: CASSFGREQYF

clone size: once
D gene: TRBD1
J gene: TRBJ1-3
V gene: TRBV5-8
CDR3 length: 16
CDR3 DNA: TGTGCCAGCAGCCGGACAGGCAGAGGGTCTGGAAACACCATATATTTT
CDR3 protein: CASSRTGRGSGNTIYF

clone size: NA
D gene: TRBD2
J gene: TRBJ2-7
V gene: TRBV6-5
CDR3 length: 14
CDR3 DNA: TGTGCCAGCAGTCCGACTAGCGGGAACTACGAGCAGTACTTC
CDR3 protein: CASSPTSGNYEQYF

clone size: NA
D gene: NA
J gene: TRBJ1-4
V gene: TRBV19
CDR3 length: 15
CDR3 DNA: TGTGCCAGTAGCGCCGGGGGTCGGGTCGGTGAAAAACTGTTTTTT
CDR3 protein: CASSAGGRVGEKLFF

clone size: once
D gene: TRBD1
J gene: TRBJ1-1
V gene: TRBV25-1
CDR3 length: 13
CDR3 DNA: TGTGCCAGCAGCCTGGGACAGTTGACTGAAGCTTTCTTT
CDR3 protein: CASSLGQLTEAFF

clone size: NA
D gene: NA
J gene: TRBJ2-7
V gene: TRBV4-2
CDR3 length: 14
CDR3 DNA: TGTGCCAGCAGCCAAGAGGGTCGAGGTAACGAGCAGTACTTC
CDR3 protein: CASSQEGRGNEQYF

clone size: NA
D gene: NA
J gene: TRBJ2-5
V gene: TRBV2
CDR3 length: 10
CDR3 DNA: TGTGCCAGCCCCTCAAGGGAGACTTACTTC
CDR3 protein: CASPSRETYF

clone size: NA
D gene: NA
J gene: TRBJ2-3
V gene: TRBV7-9
CDR3 length: 16
CDR3 DNA: TGTGCCAGCAGCTTAGTCTGGAGAACGGCTACAGATACGCAGTATTTT
CDR3 protein: CASSLVWRTATDTQYF

clone size: NA
D gene: NA
J gene: TRBJ2-3
V gene: TRBV19
CDR3 length: 14
CDR3 DNA: TGTGCCAGTAGTACCCAGGGTGCCACAGATACGCAGTATTTT
CDR3 protein: CASSTQGATDTQYF

clone size: NA
D gene: NA
J gene: TRBJ2-2
V gene: TRBV15
CDR3 length: 14
CDR3 DNA: TGTGCCACCAGCAGAGGGGGGGCGGCCGGGGAGCTGTTTTTT
CDR3 protein: CATSRGGAAGELFF

clone size: NA
D gene: TRBD1
J gene: TRBJ2-7
V gene: TRBV27
CDR3 length: 15
CDR3 DNA: TGTGCCAGCAGTTTATTCGTGACAGGGGGCTACGAGCAGTACTTC
CDR3 protein: CASSLFVTGGYEQYF

clone size: NA
D gene: TRBD2
J gene: TRBJ2-1
V gene: TRBV5-1
CDR3 length: 14
CDR3 DNA: TGCGCCAGCAGCTTGGGACTAGCCTCCAATGAGCAGTTCTTC
CDR3 protein: CASSLGLASNEQFF

clone size: NA
D gene: NA
J gene: TRBJ2-3
V gene: TRBV29-1
CDR3 length: 10
CDR3 DNA: TGCAGCGTGCCTGCAGATACGCAGTATTTT
CDR3 protein: CSVPADTQYF

clone size: NA
D gene: NA
J gene: TRBJ2-5
V gene: TRBV9
CDR3 length: 13
CDR3 DNA: TGTGCCAGCAGCGTAGTCGGAGGGGGGACCCAGTACTTC
CDR3 protein: CASSVVGGGTQYF

clone size: NA
D gene: NA
J gene: TRBJ2-2
V gene: TRBV9
CDR3 length: 14
CDR3 DNA: TGTGCCAGCAGCGTAGGTTTTTTGGCCGGGGAGCTGTTTTTT
CDR3 protein: CASSVGFLAGELFF